Each of the 27 T cell receptor beta chains below was sequenced from the same sample in a study of identical twins. TCRdb re-called the 5' RACE reads with MiXCR, one entry per CDR3 protein. The repertoire includes about 490,000 distinct CDR3 sequences, roughly 15% of them detected once, and more than 0.4% sits in the top ten. The data were also submitted as part of a second study, on yellow fever vaccine responses in identical twins.

The sample was CD4+ T cells sorted from blood. All receptors derive from a woman under 30 in good health.

This clonotype was detected many times. V and J are TRBV12-3 or TRBV12-4 and TRBJ1-2; D call uncertain. The CDR3 has 12 amino acids. V lost 3 bases and J 8 bases, leaving 10 bases between the germline ends. CDR3 coding DNA: TGTGCCAGCAGTTTTAGGTACCTCGGCTACACCTTC. Protein: CASSFRYLGYTF.

This clonotype was found a few times. The chain has TRBV4-2 and TRBJ2-7; D is possibly TRBD2 (5 bases). CDR3 length equals 15 residues. V lost 0 bases to trimming and J lost 4 bases, with 13 bases between them. Germline V gene sequence: CDR1 LGHNA, CDR2 YNFKEQ. CDR3 in amino acids: CASSQDGSGLYEQYV. In DNA form, the CDR3 reads TGTGCCAGCAGCCAAGATGGCAGCGGTCTATACGAGCAGTACGTC.

This clonotype was observed at least ten times. The chain employs TRBV20-1 and TRBJ1-5; 7 bases fit TRBD1. Germline values: CDR1 DFQATT, CDR2 SNEGSKA (reference sequence). This CDR3 has 13 amino acids. V lost 5 bases to trimming and J lost 3 bases; unmatched junction nucleotides: 4. The CDR3 loop reads CSASDRPNQPQHF. DNA for the CDR3: TGCAGTGCTTCGGACAGGCCCAATCAGCCCCAGCATTTT.

A few counts support this clonotype. CDR3 DNA sequence: TGTGCCAGCAGCCAGGGTGTCAACTATAATTCACCCCTCCACTTT. Its protein product is CASSQGVNYNSPLHF. This chain uses TRBV6-1 with TRBJ1-6; tentative D call: TRBD1 (5 bases). The CDR3 is 15 residues long. CDR1 is MNHNS and CDR2 is SASEGT in the germline V gene. Trimming shortened V by 6 bases and J by 3 bases, and 12 bases separated the two germline ends.

In its sample, this clonotype was seen many times. The genes are TRBV12-3 or TRBV12-4 and TRBJ2-3; D is tentatively TRBD1 or TRBD2 (5 bases each). The CDR3 is 14 amino acids. V was clipped by 6 bases and J by 2 bases, with 12 bases between them. CDR3 region: CASSPGPTTDTQYF. The CDR3 nucleotides are TGTGCCAGCAGCCCGGGACCAACCACAGATACGCAGTATTTT.

This sequence joins TRBV29-1 and TRBJ2-1; 8 bases match TRBD1. The V segment lost 5 bases and the J segment 8 bases; nucleotides outside the gene matches: 5. This CDR3 is built from 12 residues. Germline CDR1 is SQVTM and CDR2 is ANQGSEA. CDR3 residues: CSVLQGADEQFF. CDR3 in DNA: TGCAGCGTTCTTCAGGGGGCAGATGAGCAGTTCTTC.

The chain is built from TRBV3-1 and TRBJ2-7, with D possibly being TRBD2 (5 bases). The V end lost 1 base, the J end lost 4 bases, and 14 bases lay between the germline ends. The germline CDR1 and CDR2 sequences are LGHDT and YNNKEL (reference sequence). This CDR3 spans 15 amino acids. CDR3 DNA: TGTGCCAGCAGCCAAGGAGTAAATGAGGGTTACGAGCAGTACTTC. Translated: CASSQGVNEGYEQYF.

This clonotype was found a few times. The gene calls are TRBV27 and TRBJ1-3; D remains ambiguous. The CDR3 has 14 residues. Trimming took 5 bases from V and 1 from J, leaving 9 bases between them. Germline assignment: CDR1 MNHEY and CDR2 SMNVEV (reference sequence). CDR3 nucleotide sequence: TGTGCCAGCAGTCCCGCCCCGTCTGGAAACACCATATATTTT. Protein: CASSPAPSGNTIYF.

This clonotype has only a few counts. This sequence joins TRBV5-5 and TRBJ2-2, with a weak D call TRBD1 (5 bases). The CDR3 runs 17 residues. Trimming cost V 1 base and J 0 bases, with 13 bases left between them. Per germline, CDR1 SGHKS and CDR2 YYEKEE (reference sequence). CDR3 bases: TGTGCCAGCAGCTTGCCTTTGACAGCTACGAACACCGGGGAGCTGTTTTTT. Its translation is CASSLPLTATNTGELFF.

The chain links TRBV5-6 to TRBJ2-7, with 10 bases identical to TRBD2. Germline assignment: CDR1 SGHDT and CDR2 YYEEEE. The CDR3 spans 16 residues. With V trimmed by 3 bases and J by 3 bases, 9 bases remained unmatched. The CDR3 DNA reads as TGTGCCAGCAGCTCAATAGCGGGGGGTCCGTTCTACGAGCAGTACGTC. Amino acid sequence: CASSSIAGGPFYEQYV.

This clonotype was observed many times. The chain has TRBV7-3 and TRBJ2-1; TRBD2 agrees at 12 bases. J lost 7 bases, V lost 5 bases, and 6 bases had no gene match. The CDR3 has 15 amino acids. Per the germline V gene, CDR1 is SGHTA and CDR2 is FQGTGA. Written as DNA, the CDR3 is TGTGCCAGCAGCCCGACTAGCGGGAGTAGGAATGAGCAGTTCTTC. It codes for CASSPTSGSRNEQFF.

V is TRBV6-5 and J is TRBJ2-4; no clear D gene. The CDR3 extends over 17 amino acids. The ends were cut back, 2 bases at V and 0 bases at J, with 14 bases in the middle. Germline lookup yields CDR1 MNHEY and CDR2 SVGAGI. The chain's CDR3 is CASSYQDVPLAKNIQYF. The CDR3, as DNA: TGTGCCAGCAGTTACCAGGATGTACCCCTAGCCAAAAACATTCAGTACTTC.

J is TRBJ2-1 and V is TRBV5-1; the D is unclear. The CDR3 is 15 residues long. V lost 0 bases and J lost 6, with 13 bases in between. The V gene's germline CDR1 is SGHRS and CDR2 YFSETQ. CDR3 protein: CASSLGGPLLNEQFF. CDR3 in DNA: TGCGCCAGCAGCTTGGGTGGTCCCCTTCTCAATGAGCAGTTCTTC.

The rearrangement links TRBV28 to TRBJ2-1; D not resolved. Looked up from germline, CDR1 is MDHEN and CDR2 is SYDVKM. Trimming stripped 5 bases from V and 8 bases from J, with 10 bases between. There are 12 residues in the CDR3. The CDR3 sequence: CASSLSRDEQFF. The CDR3 DNA reads TGTGCCAGCAGTCTCTCGCGCGATGAGCAGTTCTTC.

This chain connects TRBV10-2 to TRBJ1-1, with D perhaps TRBD1 (6 bases). Trimming left V 4 bases short and J 4 bases short, with 19 bases between. Germline lookup yields CDR1 WSHSY and CDR2 SAAADI. This CDR3 contains 16 residues. CDR3 protein: CASSGETGLGFTEAFF. As DNA, the CDR3 is TGCGCCAGCAGTGGAGAGACAGGCTTGGGGTTCACTGAAGCTTTCTTT.

The CDR3 region has the DNA TGCGCCAGCAGCTTCCTTAGCGGGAGTAGCGAGGGCACAGATACGCAGTATTTT. Translated, it gives CASSFLSGSSEGTDTQYF. The chain has TRBV5-1 and TRBJ2-3; 9 positions agree with TRBD2. V was pared by 2 bases and J by 1 base, with 11 bases of the junction left unmatched. The CDR3 sequence is 18 residues long. Germline CDR1 is SGHRS and CDR2 is YFSETQ.

The chain's CDR3 is CASSGSGLAGGWVLYNEQFF. In nucleotides, the CDR3 is TGCGCCAGCAGTGGTTCCGGACTAGCGGGGGGATGGGTCCTTTACAATGAGCAGTTCTTC. This chain links TRBV10-2 with TRBJ2-1; 14 nucleotides match TRBD2. Germline V gene data show CDR1 as WSHSY and CDR2 as SAAADI. This CDR3 is built from 20 residues. V dropped 4 bases and J dropped 4; count of bases not matched to a gene: 15.

This clonotype was counted between two and nine times. The chain couples TRBV12-3 or TRBV12-4 to TRBJ2-3; TRBD2 agrees at 9 bases. The CDR3 spans 14 residues. V was pared by 1 base and J by 4 bases, with 0 bases of the junction left unmatched. The CDR3 region has the DNA TGTGCCAGCAGTTTAGGCGGGAGGGCAGATACGCAGTATTTT. Its protein is CASSLGGRADTQYF.

This clonotype has just a few counts. The chain links TRBV20-1 to TRBJ2-1; tentatively, D is TRBD2 (7 bases). Germline CDR1 and CDR2: DFQATT and SNEGSKA (reference sequence). V gave up 7 bases and J gave up 3 bases, with 10 bases separating them. The CDR3 has 12 residues. The CDR3 DNA follows: TGCAGTGAGGGGGGGGGCTACAATGAGCAGTTCTTC. Its translation is CSEGGGYNEQFF.

J is TRBJ1-1 and V is TRBV2; the match to TRBD1 covers 8 bases. Unmatched junction bases numbered 6, after V lost 6 bases and J lost 0 bases. The CDR3 covers 15 residues. Germline V lookup: CDR1 SNHLY, CDR2 FYNNEI. Here the CDR3 DNA reads TGTGCCAGCAGCCCGACAGGGGACATGAACACTGAAGCTTTCTTT. It is translated as CASSPTGDMNTEAFF.

This clonotype was counted between two and nine times. The chain links TRBV25-1 to TRBJ2-7, with TRBD2 identical over 11 bases. CDR3 length equals 13 residues. Germline trimming cut 7 bases from V and 2 bases from J; bases unmatched to any gene: 1. The germline CDR1 and CDR2 sequences are MGHDK and SYGVNS. The CDR3 DNA reads as TGTGCCAGCAAACTAGCGGGAGCCTACGAGCAGTACTTC. This codes for CASKLAGAYEQYF.

V and J are TRBV10-3 and TRBJ2-1, with D possibly TRBD2 on 6 matching bases. V lost 5 bases, J lost 7 bases, and 18 bases lay in between. CDR1 is ENHRY and CDR2 is SYGVKD in the germline V gene. The CDR3 is 15 amino acids. The CDR3 DNA reads as TGTGCCATCAGTTGGGGGGACGGATCGACGAATGAGCAGTTCTTC. It yields the protein CAISWGDGSTNEQFF.

A few counts support this clonotype. CDR3 sequence (DNA): TGTGCCAGCAGCCATTCTCCGGGTGGCACTGAAGCTTTCTTT. Protein: CASSHSPGGTEAFF. The chain uses TRBV3-1 and TRBJ1-1; D unclear. Deletions cut 3 bases from V and 4 bases from J, with 12 bases between. The CDR3 length is 14 residues. The germline V gene has CDR1 LGHDT and CDR2 YNNKEL (reference sequence).

This clonotype has ten or more counts. The V call is TRBV12-3 or TRBV12-4, the J call TRBJ1-2; 10 nucleotides agree with TRBD1. Germline trimming cut 7 bases from V and 3 bases from J; bases unmatched to any gene: 17. The CDR3 is 18 residues long. As DNA, the CDR3 is TGTGCCAGCACGACCCTCGGTGGTGGGACAGGGGTCTACTATGGCTACACCTTC. Translating gives CASTTLGGGTGVYYGYTF.

The CDR3 protein is CSARDPSSFEQFF. Written as DNA, the CDR3 is TGCAGTGCTAGAGATCCCTCTAGTTTCGAGCAGTTCTTC. The chain uses TRBV20-1 and TRBJ2-1; D remains unclear. The germline CDR1 and CDR2 sequences are DFQATT and SNEGSKA (reference sequence). The CDR3 consists of 13 residues. The V gene lost 0 bases and the J gene lost 10 bases, with 13 bases spanning the gap.

The chain combines TRBV5-1 with TRBJ2-3, with 8 bases fitting TRBD2. This CDR3 contains 16 residues. Germline V CDR1 and CDR2: SGHRS, YFSETQ. Trimming removed 2 bases from V and 6 bases from J; junction bases left unmatched: 11. This chain's CDR3 is CASSLAGALNGDTQYF. The CDR3 DNA is TGCGCCAGCAGCTTAGCGGGAGCACTGAATGGGGATACGCAGTATTTT.

The J gene is TRBJ2-2, the V gene TRBV27, with 10 bases fitting TRBD2. V gave up 4 bases and J gave up 1 base; unmatched junction bases: 6. In germline, CDR1 is MNHEY, CDR2 SMNVEV (reference sequence). This CDR3 has 17 amino acids. The CDR3 loop is CASSSTSSGGNTGELFF. The CDR3 bases are TGTGCCAGCAGTTCCACATCTAGCGGGGGGAACACCGGGGAGCTGTTTTTT.